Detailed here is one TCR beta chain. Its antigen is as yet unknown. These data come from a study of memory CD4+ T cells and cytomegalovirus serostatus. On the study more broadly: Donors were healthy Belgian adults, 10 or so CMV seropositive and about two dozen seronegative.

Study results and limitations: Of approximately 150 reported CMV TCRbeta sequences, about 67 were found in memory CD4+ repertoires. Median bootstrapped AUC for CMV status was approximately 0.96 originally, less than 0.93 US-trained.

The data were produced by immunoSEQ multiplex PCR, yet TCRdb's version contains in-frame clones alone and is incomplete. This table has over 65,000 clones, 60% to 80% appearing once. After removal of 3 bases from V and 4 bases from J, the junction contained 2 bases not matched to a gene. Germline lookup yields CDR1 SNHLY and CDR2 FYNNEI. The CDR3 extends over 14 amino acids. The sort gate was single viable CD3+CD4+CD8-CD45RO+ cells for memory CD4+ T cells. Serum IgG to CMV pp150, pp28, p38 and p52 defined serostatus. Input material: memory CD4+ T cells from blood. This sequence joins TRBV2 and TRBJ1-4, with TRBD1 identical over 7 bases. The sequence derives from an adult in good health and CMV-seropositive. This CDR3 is CASSEGQSNEKLFF. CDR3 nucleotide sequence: TGTGCCAGCAGTGAGGGACAGAGTAATGAAAAACTGTTTTTT. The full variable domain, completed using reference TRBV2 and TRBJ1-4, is EPEVTQTPSHQVTQMGQEVILRCVPISNHLYFYWYRQILGQKVEFLVSFYNNEISEKSEIFDDQFSVERPDGSNFTLKIRSTKLEDSAMYFCASSEGQSNEKLFFGSGTQLSVL.